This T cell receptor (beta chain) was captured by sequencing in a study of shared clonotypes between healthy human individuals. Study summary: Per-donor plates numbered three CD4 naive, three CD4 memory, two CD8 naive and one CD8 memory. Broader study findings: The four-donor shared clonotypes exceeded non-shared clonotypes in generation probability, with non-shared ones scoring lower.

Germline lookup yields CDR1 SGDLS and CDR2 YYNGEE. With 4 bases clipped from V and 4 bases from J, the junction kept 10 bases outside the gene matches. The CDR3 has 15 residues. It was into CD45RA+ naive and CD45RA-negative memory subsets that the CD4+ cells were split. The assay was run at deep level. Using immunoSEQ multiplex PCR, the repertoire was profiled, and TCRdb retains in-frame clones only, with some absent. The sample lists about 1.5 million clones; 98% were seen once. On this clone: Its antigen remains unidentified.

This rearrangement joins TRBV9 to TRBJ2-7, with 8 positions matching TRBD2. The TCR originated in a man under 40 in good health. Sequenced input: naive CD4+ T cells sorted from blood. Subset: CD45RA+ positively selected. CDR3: CASSPSGLAPYEQYF. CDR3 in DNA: TGTGCCAGCAGCCCGTCTGGACTAGCTCCATACGAGCAGTACTTC.